This T cell receptor beta chain was sequenced during a study of blood T cell repertoires in COVID-19. Clones were read by immunoSEQ multiplex PCR, and TCRdb kept only the in-frame ones, dropping some. In the table there are roughly 50,000 clones, approximately 85% of which are singletons. This clonotype was obtained from a man between 35 and 55 years old with acute or convalescent COVID-19. Sequencing input: peripheral blood.

The CDR3 region has the DNA TGTGCCAGCAGCCACAGGCCGCCGGGACTAGCGGGGGTCTACGAGCAGTACTTC. This translates into CASSHRPPGLAGVYEQYF. The chain couples TRBV3-1 (or the pseudogene TRBV3-2) to TRBJ2-7; TRBD2 aligns across 14 bases. Looked up from germline, CDR1 is LGHDT and CDR2 is YNNKEL (reference sequence). The CDR3 has 18 amino acids. The junction had 10 bases not matched to a gene; V was cut back by 3 bases and J by 3 bases.